One sample yielded the 8 T cell receptor beta chains listed below, sequenced in a study of blood T cell repertoires in COVID-19. The protocol was immunoSEQ multiplex PCR, while the TCRdb copy is restricted to in-frame clones and leaves out a portion. The sample carries 200,000 to 250,000 clones, around nine tenths recorded once. The material sequenced was peripheral blood. These receptors were collected from a woman aged 40 to 55 who had recovered from COVID-19.

The chain links TRBV19 to TRBJ1-2; 8 bases match TRBD1. Germline CDR1 LNHDA, CDR2 SQIVND (reference sequence). Germline trimming cut 3 bases from V and 2 bases from J; bases unmatched to any gene: 8. The CDR3 is made up of 16 amino acids. The CDR3 sequence: CASSIIRTGKNYGYTF. The DNA for the CDR3 is TGTGCCAGTAGTATCATCCGGACAGGGAAGAACTATGGCTACACCTTC.

The gene calls are TRBV10-2 and TRBJ2-5; 8 bases match TRBD1. Germline CDR1 and CDR2: WSHSY and SAAADI. Trimming at V came to 5 bases and at J to 5 bases, leaving 7 bases not matched to a gene. This CDR3 spans 14 amino acids. CDR3 DNA sequence: TGCGCCAGCAGTTATACAACAGGGGGGGAGACCCAGTACTTC. The encoded protein is CASSYTTGGETQYF.

The gene calls are TRBV2 and TRBJ1-1; no clear D gene. There are 13 residues in the CDR3. Trimming shortened V by 6 bases and J by 6 bases, and 14 bases separated the two germline ends. Looked up from germline, CDR1 is SNHLY and CDR2 is FYNNEI. CDR3 in DNA: TGTGCCAGCAGCGAGGCGGTGGGTTCTGAAGCTTTCTTT. This sequence encodes CASSEAVGSEAFF.

The chain carries TRBV5-1 and TRBJ1-6, with 8 bases aligning to TRBD1. Germline values: CDR1 SGHRS, CDR2 YFSETQ. The CDR3 has 18 amino acids. V dropped 0 bases and J dropped 6; count of bases not matched to a gene: 11. The chain's CDR3 is CASSLGTDRALINSPLHF. Here the CDR3 DNA reads TGCGCCAGCAGCTTGGGGACGGACAGGGCTCTTATTAATTCACCCCTCCACTTT.

In DNA form, the CDR3 reads TGCGCCAGCAGTGAAGACAGGAGCTACGAGCAGTACTTC. Translating gives CASSEDRSYEQYF. The rearrangement uses TRBV10-2 and TRBJ2-7; weak D call: TRBD1 (6 bases). Germline V gene lookup returns CDR1 WSHSY and CDR2 SAAADI. This CDR3 has 13 amino acids. Trimming cost V 3 bases and J 3 bases, with 9 bases left between them.

The V call is TRBV6-1, the J call TRBJ1-2; 8 nucleotides match TRBD1. Per germline, CDR1 MNHNS and CDR2 SASEGT. Unmatched junction bases numbered 14, after V lost 3 bases and J lost 8 bases. The CDR3 runs to 16 residues. In DNA form, the CDR3 reads TGTGCCAGCAGTGATAAAGTTTGGGGGACAGGTCGAGGCTACACCTTC. This translates into CASSDKVWGTGRGYTF.

The chain combines TRBV7-3 with TRBJ1-5; D gene ambiguous. The germline V gene encodes CDR1 SGHTA and CDR2 FQGTGA. This CDR3 is built from 14 residues. The V end lost 0 bases, the J end lost 2 bases, and 5 bases lay between the germline ends. The CDR3 region is CASSLTPGNQPQHF. Written as DNA, the CDR3 is TGTGCCAGCAGCTTAACGCCAGGCAATCAGCCCCAGCATTTT.

J is TRBJ2-7 and V is TRBV30; possible D gene TRBD1, 8 bases. The V end was cut by 1 base, the J end by 9 bases, with 16 bases between. Germline V gene sequence: CDR1 GTSNPN, CDR2 SVGIG (reference sequence). This CDR3 comprises 13 residues. CDR3 bases: TGTGCCTGGAGTGAACAGGGGGGGCTTGGGCAGTACTTC. This translates into CAWSEQGGLGQYF.